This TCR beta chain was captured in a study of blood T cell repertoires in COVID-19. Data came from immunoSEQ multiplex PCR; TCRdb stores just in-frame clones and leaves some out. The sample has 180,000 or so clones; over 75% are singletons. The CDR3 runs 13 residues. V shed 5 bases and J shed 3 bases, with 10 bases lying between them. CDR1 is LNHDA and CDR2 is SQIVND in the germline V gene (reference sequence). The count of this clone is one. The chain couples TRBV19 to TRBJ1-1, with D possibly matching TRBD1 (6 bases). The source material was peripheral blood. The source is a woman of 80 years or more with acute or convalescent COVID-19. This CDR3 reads CASSQQGDTEAFF. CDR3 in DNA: TGTGCCAGTAGTCAACAGGGCGACACTGAAGCTTTCTTT.